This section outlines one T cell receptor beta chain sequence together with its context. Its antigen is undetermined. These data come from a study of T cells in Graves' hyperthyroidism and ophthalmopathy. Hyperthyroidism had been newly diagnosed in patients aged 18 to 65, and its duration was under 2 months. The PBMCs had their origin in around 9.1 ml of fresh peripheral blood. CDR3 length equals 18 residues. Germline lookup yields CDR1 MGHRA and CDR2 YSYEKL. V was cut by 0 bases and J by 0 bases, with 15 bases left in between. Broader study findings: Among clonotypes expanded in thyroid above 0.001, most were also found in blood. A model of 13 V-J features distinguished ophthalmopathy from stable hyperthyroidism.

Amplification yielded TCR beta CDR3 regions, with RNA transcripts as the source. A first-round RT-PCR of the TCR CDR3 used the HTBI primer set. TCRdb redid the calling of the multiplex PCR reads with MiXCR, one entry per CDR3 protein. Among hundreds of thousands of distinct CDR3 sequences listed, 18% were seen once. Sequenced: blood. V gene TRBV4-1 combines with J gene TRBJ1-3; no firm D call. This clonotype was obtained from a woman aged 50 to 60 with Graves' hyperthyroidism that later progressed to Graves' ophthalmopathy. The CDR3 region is CASSQEGGRLSSGNTIYF. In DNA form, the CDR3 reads TGCGCCAGCAGCCAAGAAGGCGGACGCTTAAGCTCTGGAAACACCATATATTTT.